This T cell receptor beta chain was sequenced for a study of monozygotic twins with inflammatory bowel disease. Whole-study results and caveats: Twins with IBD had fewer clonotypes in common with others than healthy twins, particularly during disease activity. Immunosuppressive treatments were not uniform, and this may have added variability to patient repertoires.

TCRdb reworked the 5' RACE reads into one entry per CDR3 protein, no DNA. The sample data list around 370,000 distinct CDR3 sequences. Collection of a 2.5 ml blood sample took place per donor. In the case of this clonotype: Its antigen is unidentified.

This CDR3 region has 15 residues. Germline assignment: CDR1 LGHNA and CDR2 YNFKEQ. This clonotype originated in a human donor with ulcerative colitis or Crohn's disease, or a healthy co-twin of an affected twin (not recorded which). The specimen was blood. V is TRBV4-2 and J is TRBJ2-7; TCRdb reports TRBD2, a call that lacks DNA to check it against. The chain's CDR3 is CASSLGGANSYEQYF.